Following are 17 T cell receptor beta chains from one sample sequenced in a study of blood T cell repertoires in COVID-19 (TCRdb year 2020). Library preparation used the immunoSEQ multiplex PCR assay. Not all clones reach the TCRdb copy of this immuneACCESS table, which keeps in-frame sequences only. Checked studies attribute under half of the gap to unresolved V genes and leave the rest unexplained. The sample table lists around 250,000 clones, about nine tenths of them with a count of one. Of the sample, 2.2% is held by the ten largest clones. The sequenced sample was peripheral blood. Receptor source: a man younger than 45 who had recovered from COVID-19.

The rearrangement links TRBV5-1 to TRBJ1-4; 10 bases agree with TRBD1. After removal of 4 bases from V and 3 bases from J, the junction contained 9 bases not matched to a gene. The CDR3 covers 17 residues. Germline CDR1 reads SGHRS; CDR2 reads YFSETQ. CDR3 DNA: TGCGCCAGCAGCCGTGACAGGGGGCGCATATCTAATGAAAAACTGTTTTTT. As protein: CASSRDRGRISNEKLFF.

This chain connects TRBV7-8 to TRBJ2-5; TRBD2 matches at 10 bases. V dropped 0 bases and J dropped 4; count of bases not matched to a gene: 20. CDR1 and CDR2 from the germline V gene are SGHVS and FQNEAQ. This CDR3 has 21 residues. Here the CDR3 DNA reads TGTGCCAGCAGCTTAGCGGATAGGCCAGGGCTGCGACTAGCGGGTGGAGAGACCCAGTACTTC. Translated: CASSLADRPGLRLAGGETQYF.

The chain is built from TRBV6-5 and TRBJ2-2, with D perhaps matching TRBD1 (6 bases). CDR3 length: 16 amino acids. V was shortened by 3 bases and J by 1 base, with 12 bases between the two germline ends. CDR1 is MNHEY and CDR2 is SVGAGI in the germline V gene. In nucleotides, the CDR3 is TGTGCCAGCAGTTATTCGGGACACCTGAACACCGGGGAGCTGTTTTTT. Translating it yields CASSYSGHLNTGELFF.

V gene TRBV9 combines with J gene TRBJ2-7, with TRBD1 matching over 9 bases. Germline loops: CDR1 SGDLS, CDR2 YYNGEE. The CDR3 runs to 14 residues. Trimming took 3 bases from V and 6 from J; bases not matched to a gene: 7. The CDR3 is CASSELQGAGEQYF. In DNA, the CDR3 is TGTGCCAGCAGCGAATTACAGGGGGCCGGCGAGCAGTACTTC.

V usage is TRBV14 and J usage is TRBJ1-1, with 8 bases aligning to TRBD1. This CDR3 is 16 amino acids long. Germline V gene sequence: CDR1 SGHDN, CDR2 FVKESK. V dropped 4 bases and J dropped 4; count of bases not matched to a gene: 11. This CDR3 reads CASSRRLTGEATEAFF. CDR3 in DNA: TGTGCCAGCAGCCGGAGGTTGACAGGGGAGGCCACTGAAGCTTTCTTT.

V gene TRBV18 combines with J gene TRBJ1-1; D ambiguous. The CDR3 runs 15 residues. V was clipped by 6 bases and J by 3 bases, with 17 bases between them. Germline CDR1 KGHSH, CDR2 LQKENI. As DNA, the CDR3 is TGTGCCAGCTCCCCCCCAATGGGGAGAGACACTGAAGCTTTCTTT. Amino acid sequence: CASSPPMGRDTEAFF.

The chain recombines TRBV2 with TRBJ1-5; 7 bases match TRBD1. The CDR3 is 13 amino acids. Losses at the gene ends were 10 bases for V and 2 bases for J; bases not matched to a gene: 5. From germline, CDR1 is SNHLY and CDR2 FYNNEI. This CDR3 reads CATRTGRNQPQHF. CDR3 in DNA: TGTGCCACACGGACAGGCCGCAATCAGCCCCAGCATTTT.

The J gene is TRBJ1-4, the V gene TRBV11-2, with D uncertain. The CDR3 is 15 amino acids. Trimming pared 1 base from V and 2 bases from J, leaving 8 bases between. Per germline, CDR1 SGHAT and CDR2 FQNNGV. The CDR3 DNA reads TGTGCCAGCAGCTTAGGAATTCGGACTAATGAAAAACTGTTTTTT. Protein: CASSLGIRTNEKLFF.

The chain combines TRBV7-6 with TRBJ2-3; TRBD2 matches 11 bases. The CDR3 has 15 residues. V was pared by 8 bases and J by 7 bases, with 11 bases of the junction left unmatched. The germline V gene encodes CDR1 SGHVS and CDR2 FNYEAQ. Here the CDR3 DNA reads TGTGCCAGCCGTACTAGCGGGGGCCGGGGTAATACGCAGTATTTT. Its translation is CASRTSGGRGNTQYF.

This sequence joins TRBV5-8 and TRBJ2-1; 7 bases are shared with TRBD2. Trimming took 6 bases from V and 3 from J; bases not matched to a gene: 6. Germline-derived CDR1 and CDR2 are SGHTS and YDEGEE. This CDR3 is 14 amino acids long. CDR3 in DNA: TGTGCCAGCACACCCGGGGGGTTCTACAATGAGCAGTTCTTC. Protein: CASTPGGFYNEQFF.

The rearrangement joins TRBV7-9 to TRBJ1-2; D uncertain. The germline gives CDR1 SEHNR, CDR2 FQNEAQ (reference sequence). The CDR3 runs 12 residues. V lost 7 bases, J lost 8 bases, and 14 bases lay in between. In DNA, the CDR3 is TGTGCCAGCACCCGACCGGGGAACGGCTACACCTTC. The encoded protein is CASTRPGNGYTF.

The V call is TRBV10-1, the J call TRBJ2-7; D is perhaps TRBD2 (5 bases). Germline V gene data show CDR1 as WNHNN and CDR2 as SYGVQD (reference sequence). The CDR3 extends over 14 amino acids. The V end was cut by 2 bases, the J end by 7 bases, with 15 bases between. The chain's CDR3 is CASSEDILTGEQYF. The CDR3 DNA sequence: TGCGCCAGCAGTGAGGACATACTGACGGGAGAGCAGTACTTC.

V gene TRBV24-1 combines with J gene TRBJ2-1, with 14 bases identical to TRBD2. Losses at the gene ends were 10 bases for V and 10 bases for J; bases not matched to a gene: 8. The CDR3 has 14 amino acids. CDR1 KGHDR and CDR2 SFDVKD come from the germline V gene. CDR3 nucleotide sequence: TGTGCCACAGGGACTAGCGGGGGCGTGGGAGAGCAGTTCTTC. As protein: CATGTSGGVGEQFF.

This rearrangement joins TRBV5-1 to TRBJ2-4; TRBD2 agrees at 13 bases. The CDR3 is 19 residues long. Trimming at V came to 3 bases and at J to 0 bases, leaving 9 bases not matched to a gene. Germline values: CDR1 SGHRS, CDR2 YFSETQ. As DNA, the CDR3 is TGCGCCAGCAGCTCGACTAGCGGGGGGCCGAACGCAGCCAAAAACATTCAGTACTTC. It translates to CASSSTSGGPNAAKNIQYF.

This clone was recorded once. The chain couples TRBV6-5 to TRBJ1-2; 9 bases match TRBD1. Unmatched junction bases numbered 9, after V lost 4 bases and J lost 3 bases. CDR1 MNHEY and CDR2 SVGAGI come from the germline V gene. The length of the CDR3 is 16 residues. The CDR3 sequence: CASSSDLRQGDYGYTF. CDR3 nucleotide sequence: TGTGCCAGCAGTTCCGATCTTCGACAGGGGGACTATGGCTACACCTTC.

The chain has TRBV28 and TRBJ2-6; possible D gene TRBD1, 6 bases. The CDR3 is 14 residues long. The V and J ends lost 3 bases and 3 bases respectively, with 6 bases between them. Germline-derived CDR1 and CDR2 are MDHEN and SYDVKM. CDR3 loop: CASSFRGGANVLTF. Written as DNA, the CDR3 is TGTGCCAGCAGTTTCAGGGGTGGGGCCAACGTCCTGACTTTC.

The gene calls are TRBV10-3 and TRBJ1-2, with 7 bases aligning to TRBD1. Germline values: CDR1 ENHRY, CDR2 SYGVKD. V shed 6 bases and J 5 bases; nucleotides not matched to a gene: 9. This CDR3 comprises 14 residues. The CDR3 sequence: CAIRGTDDIYGYTF. DNA of the CDR3: TGTGCCATCAGAGGGACAGACGATATTTATGGCTACACCTTC.